Sequencing of this T cell receptor (beta chain) was carried out in a study of T cell responses to AZD1222 COVID-19 vaccine. As for this clone: Antigen: not known.

Findings and caveats of the study: Only 5 or 6 individuals given AZD1222 were seropositive at baseline. Most donors were white British, females outnumbered males, and clonal diversity was possibly underestimated. The study found vaccine-associated CD4 TCRs spanning spike, dominant at 160-218 and 743-854. Researchers took repertoire samples only after the peak T cell response had come.

Profiling relied on immunoSEQ multiplex PCR, and the TCRdb table lists in-frame clones only, not all of them. The sample has over 100,000 clones; around nine tenths are singletons. The V and J ends lost 7 bases and 7 bases, in that order; junction bases with no gene match: 22. This CDR3 has 19 amino acids. Germline V gene lookup returns CDR1 KGHDR and CDR2 SFDVKD. This TCR was sampled from an adult in good health. V and J are TRBV24-1 and TRBJ2-2, with 8 bases matching TRBD2. The material sequenced was peripheral blood, taken on day 0 of AZD1222 vaccination. In DNA form, the CDR3 reads TGTGCCACCAGCGGATTCCCTCCGCGGGGGGCCTCTCTGGACGGGGAGCTGTTTTTT. Translated: CATSGFPPRGASLDGELFF.